Included here is one T cell receptor beta chain sequence, with context. The data were taken from a study of blood T cell repertoires in COVID-19. On the study more broadly: COVID-19 samples, acute and convalescent, were from the United States, Italy and Spain.

This CDR3 contains 18 residues. Germline-derived CDR1 and CDR2 are SGHRS and YFSETQ. After removal of 3 bases from V and 1 base from J, the junction contained 10 bases not matched to a gene. Original processing notes: Reference gene primer amplification gave nucleated cell count estimates. Here immunoSEQ multiplex PCR was the method, and the copy in TCRdb shows in-frame clones only, minus some. That table supplies the V and J calls and clone size; D and trimming were determined from the DNA. The top ten hold roughly 5.3% of the sample, which has 200,000 to 250,000 clones, 80% to 85% seen once. The clonotype was recovered from a woman aged 55-70 years who had recovered from COVID-19. This chain uses TRBV5-1 with TRBJ2-2; 9 bases align to TRBD1. The specimen was peripheral blood. CDR3 loop: CASSSLPTGGGNTGELFF. CDR3 coding DNA: TGCGCCAGCAGCTCCCTCCCGACAGGGGGAGGGAACACCGGGGAGCTGTTTTTT.